Below, one TCR beta chain is given with its context. In the original analysis: Amplification of reference gene primers was used by the study to estimate nucleated cell counts. Profiling relied on immunoSEQ multiplex PCR, and the TCRdb table lists in-frame clones only, not all of them. The V and J calls and clone size were taken over from that table, and D and trimming were inferred from the DNA. The sample records hundreds of thousands of clones, approximately 80% being singletons. V dropped 4 bases and J dropped 0 bases, with 10 bases sitting between them. This CDR3 is built from 15 residues. Germline assignment: CDR1 SNHLY and CDR2 FYNNEI. The sample comes from a study of blood T cell repertoires in COVID-19.

Sequenced material: peripheral blood. The rearrangement joins TRBV2 to TRBJ1-3, with D uncertain. This TCR was sampled from a woman between 45 and 60 years old with acute or convalescent COVID-19. The CDR3 DNA sequence: TGTGCCAGCAGTGCGACAACCAACTCTGGAAACACCATATATTTT. Translating it yields CASSATTNSGNTIYF.